These T cell receptor beta chains were read from a single sample in a study of cytomegalovirus exposure and HLA in healthy donors. The assay was immunoSEQ multiplex PCR, and TCRdb's table has in-frame clones only and misses some. The table includes approximately 170,000 clones, more than 70% detected once. Sequenced input: PBMCs. The source of these receptors is a man between 25 and 39 years old in good health and CMV-seropositive. Both conserved end residues are part of each CDR3. A D gene is named only where the DNA matches it firmly. Clone size is given for some rows only: seen once, a few or many times, or a class if the clone is expanded.

>.|TRBD2|TRBV7-2|TRBJ2-3
CASSLGGTDTQYF
TGTGCCAGCAGCTTGGGGGGGACAGATACGCAGTATTTT
>.|.|TRBV7-2|TRBJ2-3
CASSFPTSWYTQYF
TGTGCCAGCAGCTTCCCGACTAGTTGGTATACGCAGTATTTT
>few|TRBD2|TRBV5-8|TRBJ2-7
CASSFSGGPYEQYF
TGTGCCAGCAGCTTCAGCGGGGGACCCTACGAGCAGTACTTC
>few|TRBD2|TRBV28|TRBJ2-3
CASSLPLAGGGDTQYF
TGTGCCAGCAGTCTCCCCCTAGCGGGAGGTGGAGATACGCAGTATTTT
>.|.|TRBV4-3|TRBJ1-4
CASSQDGRRREKLFF
TGCGCCAGCAGCCAAGATGGGAGGCGTAGGGAAAAACTGTTTTTT
>.|TRBD2|TRBV7-2|TRBJ2-1
CASSFSSTSGGPNEQFF
TGTGCCAGCAGCTTTTCTTCGACTAGCGGGGGGCCCAATGAGCAGTTCTTC
>.|.|TRBV6-1|TRBJ1-1
CASSATHRVTEAFF
TGTGCCAGCAGTGCGACCCACAGGGTCACTGAAGCTTTCTTT
>few|.|TRBV2|TRBJ1-1
CASSEALRGMNTEAFF
TGTGCCAGCAGTGAAGCGCTTCGGGGGATGAACACTGAAGCTTTCTTT
>.|.|TRBV28|TRBJ2-2
CASSWDITGELFF
TGTGCCAGCAGTTGGGACATTACCGGGGAGCTGTTTTTT
>.|TRBD2|TRBV7-2|TRBJ2-7
CASSSLAGSSYEQYF
TGTGCCAGCAGCTCACTAGCGGGGAGCTCCTACGAGCAGTACTTC
>once|.|TRBV19|TRBJ1-5
CASTARRSYSNQPQHF
TGTGCCAGTACAGCAAGGAGGAGCTATAGCAATCAGCCCCAGCATTTT
>.|TRBD1|TRBV2|TRBJ1-5
CASSEWPGQGRAQHF
TGTGCCAGCAGTGAATGGCCGGGACAGGGTAGGGCCCAGCATTTT
>.|.|TRBV27|TRBJ1-5
CASSLHSGGNQPQHF
TGTGCCAGCAGTCTACATTCGGGTGGCAATCAGCCCCAGCATTTT
>.|.|TRBV13|TRBJ2-5
CASSFQDWPGTQYF
TGTGCCAGCAGCTTTCAAGACTGGCCCGGGACCCAGTACTTC
>few|TRBD1|TRBV29-1|TRBJ2-1
CSVDRDEQFF
TGCAGCGTGGACAGGGATGAGCAGTTCTTC
>.|.|TRBV7-2|TRBJ2-3
CASSQARWGSTDTQYF
TGTGCCAGCAGCCAAGCGAGGTGGGGCAGCACAGATACGCAGTATTTT
>.|TRBD1|TRBV19|TRBJ1-2
CATAWTGANGYTF
TGTGCCACCGCCTGGACAGGAGCAAATGGCTACACCTTC
>.|.|TRBV19|TRBJ1-2
CASSSTGEEIYGYTF
TGTGCCAGTAGTAGTACCGGGGAGGAGATCTATGGCTACACCTTC
>.|TRBD2|TRBV19|TRBJ2-5
CASSMTSGSGQTQYF
TGTGCCAGTAGTATGACTAGCGGGAGCGGCCAGACCCAGTACTTC
>once|TRBD1|TRBV4-3|TRBJ2-7
CASSQDPRGPGYEQYF
TGCGCCAGCAGCCAAGATCCCAGGGGGCCCGGCTACGAGCAGTACTTC
>.|.|TRBV19|TRBJ2-1
CASSTEAGRSSYNEQFF
TGTGCCAGTAGTACCGAAGCCGGAAGGAGCTCCTACAATGAGCAGTTCTTC
>.|.|TRBV28|TRBJ2-7
CASRLQGGAVYEQYF
TGTGCCAGCAGGTTACAGGGAGGTGCAGTCTACGAGCAGTACTTC
>.|TRBD2|TRBV29-1|TRBJ2-1
CSTIAGGPNEQFF
TGCAGCACTATAGCGGGGGGGCCTAATGAGCAGTTCTTC
>.|TRBD1|TRBV18|TRBJ2-5
CASSPGQQETQYF
TGTGCCAGCTCACCGGGACAGCAAGAGACCCAGTACTTC
>.|TRBD2|TRBV2|TRBJ2-2
CASSVNGLAGASTGELFF
TGTGCCAGCAGCGTTAATGGACTAGCGGGAGCGAGCACCGGGGAGCTGTTTTTT
>.|.|TRBV10-1|TRBJ1-4
CASSGRGRITNEKLFF
TGCGCCAGCAGTGGAAGGGGAAGGATAACTAATGAAAAACTGTTTTTT
>few|.|TRBV7-9|TRBJ1-1
CASDLDRLNTEAFF
TGTGCCAGCGACCTGGACAGATTAAACACTGAAGCTTTCTTT
>.|.|TRBV27|TRBJ1-2
CASSSHSATYGYTF
TGTGCCAGCAGTTCCCACAGTGCCACCTATGGCTACACCTTC
>few|TRBD2|TRBV9|TRBJ2-5
CASSALGGGGETQYF
TGTGCCAGCAGCGCACTCGGGGGGGGAGGTGAGACCCAGTACTTC
>.|TRBD1|TRBV27|TRBJ2-7
CASRRAGTGSYEQYF
TGTGCCAGCAGACGCGCCGGGACAGGGTCCTACGAGCAGTACTTC
>.|TRBD2|TRBV28|TRBJ2-7
CASSLSSSGGDYEQYF
TGTGCCAGCAGTCTAAGCTCTAGCGGGGGGGACTACGAGCAGTACTTC
>.|.|TRBV27|TRBJ1-2
CASRPSAGFSYGYTF
TGTGCCAGCAGACCCTCAGCAGGGTTTTCCTATGGCTACACCTTC
>.|.|TRBV9|TRBJ2-7
CASSVGAERAYEQYF
TGTGCCAGCAGCGTAGGAGCGGAAAGGGCCTACGAGCAGTACTTC
>.|TRBD1|TRBV6-5|TRBJ2-5
CASSSGQIETQYF
TGTGCCAGCAGTTCGGGACAGATCGAGACCCAGTACTTC
>.|TRBD1|TRBV5-4|TRBJ1-2
CASSSRQGAGYTF
TGTGCCAGCAGCTCCCGACAGGGGGCTGGCTACACCTTC
>.|.|TRBV6-6|TRBJ2-1
CASSHEGRSYNEQFF
TGTGCCAGCAGTCATGAAGGGAGATCCTACAATGAGCAGTTCTTC
>.|.|TRBV28|TRBJ2-7
CASTVGTSYEQYF
TGTGCCAGCACTGTGGGGACTTCCTACGAGCAGTACTTC
>.|.|TRBV7-2|TRBJ1-2
CASSPSGGSYGYTF
TGTGCCAGCAGCCCCTCGGGAGGGTCCTATGGCTACACCTTC
>once|TRBD2|TRBV4-1|TRBJ2-1
CASSQTGTNPNEQFF
TGCGCCAGCAGCCAAACCGGGACTAACCCCAATGAGCAGTTCTTC
>.|TRBD2|TRBV7-9|TRBJ2-5
CASSVRASGGAETQYF
TGTGCCAGCAGCGTCCGGGCCAGCGGGGGGGCGGAGACCCAGTACTTC
>.|.|TRBV4-2|TRBJ2-3
CASSQGGYPVDTQYF
TGTGCCAGCAGCCAAGGGGGCTACCCGGTGGATACGCAGTATTTT
>.|.|TRBV28|TRBJ2-7
CASSLRGYEQYF
TGTGCCAGCAGTTTACGCGGGTACGAGCAGTACTTC
>few|TRBD1|TRBV27|TRBJ1-5
CASRQGGNQPQHF
TGTGCCAGCAGACAGGGGGGGAATCAGCCCCAGCATTTT
>once|.|TRBV6-5|TRBJ1-2
CASRLPGGSNYGYTF
TGTGCCAGCAGATTGCCGGGAGGTTCCAACTATGGCTACACCTTC
>.|.|TRBV27|TRBJ2-3
CASSPLLGRGTDTQYF
TGTGCCAGCAGTCCCCTATTAGGGCGGGGCACAGATACGCAGTATTTT